The present T cell receptor beta chain was sequenced within a study of T cell responses to AZD1222 COVID-19 vaccine. CDR3 length equals 16 residues. The J segment lost 2 bases and the V segment lost 0 bases, leaving 2 bases of the junction unmatched. Germline CDR1 SGDLS, CDR2 YYNGEE. The repertoire was sequenced with immunoSEQ multiplex PCR; TCRdb's copy has only in-frame clones and lacks some. The sample shows around 150,000 clones, 90% of them seen only once. The chain couples TRBV9 to TRBJ2-7, with 13 bases fitting TRBD2. This specimen consisted of peripheral blood, obtained 28 days after the second AZD1222 dose. The source is an adult who received the AZD1222 COVID-19 vaccine. CDR3 loop: CASSVGLAGGPYEQYF. CDR3 in DNA: TGTGCCAGCAGCGTAGGACTAGCGGGAGGACCCTACGAGCAGTACTTC.